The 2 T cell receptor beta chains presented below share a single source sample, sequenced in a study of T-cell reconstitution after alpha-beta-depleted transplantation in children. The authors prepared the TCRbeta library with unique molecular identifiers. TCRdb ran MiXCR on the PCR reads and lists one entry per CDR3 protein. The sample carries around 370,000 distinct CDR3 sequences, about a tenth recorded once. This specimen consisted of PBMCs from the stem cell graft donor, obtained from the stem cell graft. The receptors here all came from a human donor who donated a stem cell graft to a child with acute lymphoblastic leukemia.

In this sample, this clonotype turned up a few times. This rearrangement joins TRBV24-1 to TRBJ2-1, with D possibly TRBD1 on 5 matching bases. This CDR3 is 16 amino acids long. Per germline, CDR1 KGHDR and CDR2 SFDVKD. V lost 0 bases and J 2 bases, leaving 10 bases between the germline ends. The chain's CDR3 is CATSDLGAGTYNEQFF. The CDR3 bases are TGTGCCACCAGTGATTTGGGGGCAGGGACCTACAATGAGCAGTTCTTC.

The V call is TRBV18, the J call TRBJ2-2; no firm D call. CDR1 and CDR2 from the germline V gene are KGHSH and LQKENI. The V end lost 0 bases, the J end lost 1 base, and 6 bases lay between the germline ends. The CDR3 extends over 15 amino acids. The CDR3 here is CASSPPIGNTGELFF. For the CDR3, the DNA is TGTGCCAGCTCACCACCGATAGGGAACACCGGGGAGCTGTTTTTT. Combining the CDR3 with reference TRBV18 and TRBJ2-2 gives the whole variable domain NAGVMQNPRHLVRRRGQEARLRCSPMKGHSHVYWYRQLPEEGLKFMVYLQKENIIDESGMPKERFSAEFPKEGPSILRIQQVVRGDSAAYFCASSPPIGNTGELFFGEGSRLTVL.